A selection of T cell receptor beta chains follows, all from one sample in a study of cytomegalovirus exposure and HLA in healthy donors. Sequenced by immunoSEQ multiplex PCR; TCRdb stores in-frame clones only, minus some. This table has approximately 110,000 clones, 80% appearing once. What was sequenced was PBMCs. Source of these receptors: a man aged 45 to 65 in good health and CMV-seronegative. Both conserved end residues are part of each CDR3. The order of the fields is D gene, J gene, clone size, V gene, CDR3 DNA, CDR3 protein. A D gene is named only where the DNA matches it firmly. Only part of the rows carry a size: once, few, many, or a class if the clone is expanded.

d_gene: -
j_gene: TRBJ2-2
abundance: -
v_gene: TRBV6-1
CDR3nt: TGTGCCAGCAGTCTACTAAGTAACACCGGGGAGCTGTTTTTT
CDR3aa: CASSLLSNTGELFF

d_gene: -
j_gene: TRBJ2-6
abundance: few
v_gene: TRBV19
CDR3nt: TGTGCCAGTAGTATAGGGAGGGGCTCTGGGGCCAACGTCCTGACTTTC
CDR3aa: CASSIGRGSGANVLTF

d_gene: -
j_gene: TRBJ2-7
abundance: -
v_gene: TRBV27
CDR3nt: TGTGCCAGCGGAGTTCGCAGGGGAGACGAGCAGTACTTC
CDR3aa: CASGVRRGDEQYF

d_gene: -
j_gene: TRBJ1-4
abundance: -
v_gene: TRBV5-6
CDR3nt: TGTGCCAGCAGCTTTCCCCGGAGGGGCGAAAAACTGTTTTTT
CDR3aa: CASSFPRRGEKLFF

d_gene: TRBD1
j_gene: TRBJ1-6
abundance: -
v_gene: TRBV4-2
CDR3nt: TGTGCCAGCAGTCGGCTTGGAGGACAGGGCGATTCACCCCTCCACTTT
CDR3aa: CASSRLGGQGDSPLHF

d_gene: -
j_gene: TRBJ2-7
abundance: once
v_gene: TRBV28
CDR3nt: TGTGCCAGCAGTTTAGGCAGGTACGAGCAGTACTTC
CDR3aa: CASSLGRYEQYF

d_gene: TRBD1
j_gene: TRBJ2-6
abundance: -
v_gene: TRBV5-4
CDR3nt: TGTGCCAGCAGCTATTTACAGGGGGCAGGCACTGGGGCCAACGTCCTGACTTTC
CDR3aa: CASSYLQGAGTGANVLTF

d_gene: -
j_gene: TRBJ2-6
abundance: few
v_gene: TRBV4-3
CDR3nt: TGCGCCAGCAGCCAAGGAGACAGCTCTGGGGCCAACGTCCTGACTTTC
CDR3aa: CASSQGDSSGANVLTF

d_gene: TRBD1
j_gene: TRBJ1-2
abundance: -
v_gene: TRBV9
CDR3nt: TGTGCCAGCAGCGCCACAGGGGTATTCAACTATGGCTACACCTTC
CDR3aa: CASSATGVFNYGYTF

d_gene: TRBD2
j_gene: TRBJ2-1
abundance: once
v_gene: TRBV5-1
CDR3nt: TGCGCCAGCAGCTTGCGACTAGCGAGTTACAATGAGCAGTTCTTC
CDR3aa: CASSLRLASYNEQFF

d_gene: -
j_gene: TRBJ2-7
abundance: -
v_gene: TRBV18
CDR3nt: TGTGCCAGCTCTCCAGGGCGTCTGGCCTCCTACGAGCAGTACTTC
CDR3aa: CASSPGRLASYEQYF

d_gene: TRBD2
j_gene: TRBJ2-1
abundance: -
v_gene: TRBV10-3
CDR3nt: TGTGCCATAGCAGCTAGCGGGAGTTACAATGAGCAGTTCTTC
CDR3aa: CAIAASGSYNEQFF

d_gene: -
j_gene: TRBJ2-3
abundance: -
v_gene: TRBV7-2
CDR3nt: TGTGCCAGCAGCTTAGCTCAAAGAGCCCTACGGACAGATACGCAGTATTTT
CDR3aa: CASSLAQRALRTDTQYF

d_gene: -
j_gene: TRBJ1-1
abundance: few
v_gene: TRBV7-3
CDR3nt: TGTGCCAGCTCAATGACACAGGTGGGCACTGAAGCTTTCTTT
CDR3aa: CASSMTQVGTEAFF

d_gene: TRBD1
j_gene: TRBJ2-7
abundance: -
v_gene: TRBV6-1
CDR3nt: TGTGCCAGCAGTGCCCCCTTAAGGACAGGCTACGAGCAGTACTTC
CDR3aa: CASSAPLRTGYEQYF

d_gene: -
j_gene: TRBJ2-7
abundance: -
v_gene: TRBV2
CDR3nt: TGTGCCAGCAGTGAAGGGTGGCGGGCGGCCTACGAGCAGTACTTC
CDR3aa: CASSEGWRAAYEQYF

d_gene: -
j_gene: TRBJ2-1
abundance: -
v_gene: TRBV9
CDR3nt: TGTGCCAGCAGCGCAGTACAGGGCCCCAATGAGCAGTTCTTC
CDR3aa: CASSAVQGPNEQFF

d_gene: TRBD1
j_gene: TRBJ1-2
abundance: -
v_gene: TRBV29-1
CDR3nt: TGCAGCGTTTTCAGGGGGCAGGACTATGGCTACCCCTTC
CDR3aa: CSVFRGQDYGYPF

d_gene: TRBD2
j_gene: TRBJ2-2
abundance: -
v_gene: TRBV7-6
CDR3nt: TGTGCCAGCAGCTTATTCGTTGTGGCGGGAGGGCCCCACACCGGGGAGCTGTTTTTT
CDR3aa: CASSLFVVAGGPHTGELFF

d_gene: -
j_gene: TRBJ2-3
abundance: -
v_gene: TRBV5-1
CDR3nt: TGCGCCAGCAGCTCCGCCCGGGGCACAGATACGCAGTATTTT
CDR3aa: CASSSARGTDTQYF

d_gene: -
j_gene: TRBJ2-7
abundance: -
v_gene: TRBV19
CDR3nt: TGTGCCAGTAGTATCCTATATGCCGACGAGCAGTACTTC
CDR3aa: CASSILYADEQYF

d_gene: -
j_gene: TRBJ1-1
abundance: -
v_gene: TRBV4-1
CDR3nt: TGCGCCAGCAGCCTCAGAGGCACTGAAGCTTTCTTT
CDR3aa: CASSLRGTEAFF

d_gene: -
j_gene: TRBJ1-1
abundance: -
v_gene: TRBV5-4
CDR3nt: TGTGCCAGCAGCTTGATTACTGGGGCCACTGAAGCTTTCTTT
CDR3aa: CASSLITGATEAFF

d_gene: TRBD2
j_gene: TRBJ2-5
abundance: once
v_gene: TRBV25-1
CDR3nt: TGTGCCAGCAGTTCAGCGGGGGGGCAAGAGACCCAGTACTTC
CDR3aa: CASSSAGGQETQYF

d_gene: TRBD2
j_gene: TRBJ2-1
abundance: few
v_gene: TRBV14
CDR3nt: TGTGCCAGCAGCCTCGGGACTAGCGGGAGTGATGAGCAGTTCTTC
CDR3aa: CASSLGTSGSDEQFF

d_gene: TRBD2
j_gene: TRBJ2-5
abundance: few
v_gene: TRBV27
CDR3nt: TGTGCCAGCAGCAACCCGGGACTAGCGGAGACCCAGTACTTC
CDR3aa: CASSNPGLAETQYF

d_gene: -
j_gene: TRBJ1-3
abundance: -
v_gene: TRBV7-2
CDR3nt: TGTGCCAGCAGCCTGTCTGGGACACTCGGAAACACCATATATTTT
CDR3aa: CASSLSGTLGNTIYF

d_gene: -
j_gene: TRBJ2-5
abundance: -
v_gene: TRBV7-2
CDR3nt: TGTGCCAGCAGCTTCTCGCGGCCCCAAGAGACCCAGTACTTC
CDR3aa: CASSFSRPQETQYF

d_gene: TRBD2
j_gene: TRBJ2-7
abundance: -
v_gene: TRBV7-2
CDR3nt: TGTGCCAGCAGCTACAGACTAGCGGTGAGCTACGAGCAGTACTTC
CDR3aa: CASSYRLAVSYEQYF

d_gene: -
j_gene: TRBJ1-5
abundance: few
v_gene: TRBV7-7
CDR3nt: TGTGCTAGCAGCCCAGGGGTTGGTCAGCCCCAGCATTTT
CDR3aa: CASSPGVGQPQHF

d_gene: -
j_gene: TRBJ1-1
abundance: -
v_gene: TRBV4-2
CDR3nt: TGTGCCAGCAGCCTGGGGCGGAACACTGAAGCTTTCTTT
CDR3aa: CASSLGRNTEAFF

d_gene: TRBD1
j_gene: TRBJ2-7
abundance: -
v_gene: TRBV9
CDR3nt: TGTGCCAGCAGCGTAGCTGGGACAGGGGCCTACGAGCAGTACTTC
CDR3aa: CASSVAGTGAYEQYF

d_gene: -
j_gene: TRBJ1-1
abundance: -
v_gene: TRBV5-5
CDR3nt: TGTGCCAGCAGCGGGGGAGCGGGTCACATGAACACTGAAGCTTTCTTT
CDR3aa: CASSGGAGHMNTEAFF

d_gene: -
j_gene: TRBJ1-2
abundance: -
v_gene: TRBV7-9
CDR3nt: TGTTCCATGAAGGGGGATACTTATGGCTACACCTTC
CDR3aa: CSMKGDTYGYTF

d_gene: -
j_gene: TRBJ2-2
abundance: -
v_gene: TRBV19
CDR3nt: TGTGCCAGTAGTATCTCCAGGAACACCGGGGAGCTGTTTTTT
CDR3aa: CASSISRNTGELFF

d_gene: -
j_gene: TRBJ1-6
abundance: -
v_gene: TRBV5-6
CDR3nt: TGTGCCAGCAGCTTGACGGGGAATTCACCCCTCCACTTT
CDR3aa: CASSLTGNSPLHF

d_gene: TRBD2
j_gene: TRBJ2-1
abundance: -
v_gene: TRBV6-5
CDR3nt: TGTGCCAGCAGGGGGACTAGCGGGGGGGCCGAGTTCTTC
CDR3aa: CASRGTSGGAEFF

d_gene: TRBD1
j_gene: TRBJ1-1
abundance: -
v_gene: TRBV29-1
CDR3nt: TGCAGCGTCCGTTCCCAGGGGGACACTGAAGCTTTCTTT
CDR3aa: CSVRSQGDTEAFF

d_gene: TRBD1
j_gene: TRBJ1-5
abundance: -
v_gene: TRBV6-1
CDR3nt: TGTGCCAGCAGTGAACAGGGGGCATCTCCTGATCAGCCCCAGCATTTT
CDR3aa: CASSEQGASPDQPQHF

d_gene: -
j_gene: TRBJ1-2
abundance: -
v_gene: TRBV4-2
CDR3nt: TGTGCCAGCAGCCAAGATCGGCAGGGGAACTATGGCTACACCTTC
CDR3aa: CASSQDRQGNYGYTF

d_gene: -
j_gene: TRBJ2-3
abundance: -
v_gene: TRBV10-3
CDR3nt: TGTGCCATCAGTGAGCCCTGGGGCGCGGATACGCAGTATTTT
CDR3aa: CAISEPWGADTQYF

d_gene: TRBD2
j_gene: TRBJ2-5
abundance: -
v_gene: TRBV28
CDR3nt: TGTGCCAGCTCCTTCGCGGGAGACGAAGAGACCCAGTACTTC
CDR3aa: CASSFAGDEETQYF

d_gene: -
j_gene: TRBJ2-1
abundance: -
v_gene: TRBV27
CDR3nt: TGTGCCAGCAGGAAAGCCGGGACTGGCTCCTACAATGAGCAGTTCTTC
CDR3aa: CASRKAGTGSYNEQFF

d_gene: -
j_gene: TRBJ2-2
abundance: -
v_gene: TRBV19
CDR3nt: TGTGCCAGTAGTTTTGGGCTACGAGGGGGGGAGCTGTTTTTT
CDR3aa: CASSFGLRGGELFF

d_gene: TRBD1
j_gene: TRBJ2-7
abundance: -
v_gene: TRBV10-3
CDR3nt: TGTGCCATCAGTCCCCGGGACAGTTCCTACGAGCAGTACTTC
CDR3aa: CAISPRDSSYEQYF

d_gene: -
j_gene: TRBJ2-1
abundance: few
v_gene: TRBV9
CDR3nt: TGTGCCAGCAGCGTAGGGCCTACTATCAATGAGCAGTTCTTC
CDR3aa: CASSVGPTINEQFF